This TCR beta chain is drawn from a study of OX40 agonist ivuxolimab in advanced cancers. Whole-study results and caveats: In general, CD8+ T cells held more expanded clones than CD4+ did, on average. Expanded peripheral T cells had an undetermined antigen specificity. The study observed clonal expansion of CD4+ and CD8+ blood T cells by week 6 at 0.1 to 3.0 mg/kg.

The V gene's germline CDR1 is SGHAT and CDR2 FQNNGV. Unmatched junction bases numbered 10, after V lost 7 bases and J lost 0 bases. CDR3 length equals 16 residues. About this clone itself: As yet, its antigen is unknown.

Here immunoSEQ multiplex PCR was the method, and the copy in TCRdb shows in-frame clones only, minus some. The table includes about 15,000 clones, roughly 81% detected once. The sampling schedule covered blood at baseline, cycle 4 day 1, and cycle 7 day 1. The sequencing here drew on CD4+ or CD8+ T cells sorted from blood, taken in a trial of the OX40 agonist ivuxolimab. The chain has TRBV11-2 and TRBJ2-7, with 9 bases fitting TRBD1. The clonotype originates from an adult with an advanced solid tumor such as melanoma, head and neck, liver or kidney cancer. The CDR3 DNA reads TGTGCCAGCATCGTGGGTCCGGGACAGGGCTCCTACGAGCAGTACTTC. This sequence encodes CASIVGPGQGSYEQYF.